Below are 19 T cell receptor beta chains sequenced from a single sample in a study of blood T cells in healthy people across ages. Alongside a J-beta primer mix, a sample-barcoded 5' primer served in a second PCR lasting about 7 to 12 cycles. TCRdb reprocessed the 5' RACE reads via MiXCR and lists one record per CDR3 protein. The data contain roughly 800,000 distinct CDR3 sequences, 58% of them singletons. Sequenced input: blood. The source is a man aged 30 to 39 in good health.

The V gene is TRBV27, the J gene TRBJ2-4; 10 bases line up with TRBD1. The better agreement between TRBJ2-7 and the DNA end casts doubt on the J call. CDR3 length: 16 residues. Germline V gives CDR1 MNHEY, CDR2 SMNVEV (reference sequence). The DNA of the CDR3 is TGTGCCAGCAGTTTCTTATTGGGACAGGGGCCATACGAGCAGTACTTC. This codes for CASSFLLGQGPYEQYF.

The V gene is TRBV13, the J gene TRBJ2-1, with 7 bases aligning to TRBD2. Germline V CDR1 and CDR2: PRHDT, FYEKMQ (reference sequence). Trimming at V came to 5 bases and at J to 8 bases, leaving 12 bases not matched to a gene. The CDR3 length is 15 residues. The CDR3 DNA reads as TGTGCCAGCAGCCAGCTACTAGCGCGGGTCGATGAGCAGTTCTTC. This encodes CASSQLLARVDEQFF. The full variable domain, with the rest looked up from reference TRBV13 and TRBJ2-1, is AAGVIQSPRHLIKEKRETATLKCYPIPRHDTVYWYQQGPGQDPQFLISFYEKMQSDKGSIPDRFSAQQFSDYHSELNMSSLELGDSALYFCASSQLLARVDEQFFGPGTRLTVL.

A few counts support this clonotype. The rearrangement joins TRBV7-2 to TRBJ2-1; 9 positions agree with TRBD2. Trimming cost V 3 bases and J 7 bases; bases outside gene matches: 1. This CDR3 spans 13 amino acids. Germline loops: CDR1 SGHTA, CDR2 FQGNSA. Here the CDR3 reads CASSFGLANEQFF. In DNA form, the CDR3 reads TGTGCCAGCAGCTTCGGACTAGCGAATGAGCAGTTCTTC.

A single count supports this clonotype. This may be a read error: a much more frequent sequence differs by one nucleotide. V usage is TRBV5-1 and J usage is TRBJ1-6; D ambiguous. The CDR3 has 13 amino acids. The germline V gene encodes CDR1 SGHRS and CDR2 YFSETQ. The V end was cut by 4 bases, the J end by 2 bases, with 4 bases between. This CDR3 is CASSTPYNSPLHF. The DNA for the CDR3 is TGCGCCAGCAGCACCCCCTATAATTCACCCCTCCACTTT. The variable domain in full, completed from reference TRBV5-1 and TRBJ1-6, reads KAGVTQTPRYLIKTRGQQVTLSCSPISGHRSVSWYQQTPGQGLQFLFEYFSETQRNKGNFPGRFSGRQFSNSRSEMNVSTLELGDSALYLCASSTPYNSPLHFGNGTRLTVT.

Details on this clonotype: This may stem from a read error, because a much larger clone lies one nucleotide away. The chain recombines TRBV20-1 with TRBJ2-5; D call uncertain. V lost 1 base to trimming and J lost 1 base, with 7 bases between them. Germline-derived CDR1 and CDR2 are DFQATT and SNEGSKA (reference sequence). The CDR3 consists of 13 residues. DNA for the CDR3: TGCAGTGCTAGAGTTTTGGCCCAAGAGACCCAGTACTTC. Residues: CSARVLAQETQYF.

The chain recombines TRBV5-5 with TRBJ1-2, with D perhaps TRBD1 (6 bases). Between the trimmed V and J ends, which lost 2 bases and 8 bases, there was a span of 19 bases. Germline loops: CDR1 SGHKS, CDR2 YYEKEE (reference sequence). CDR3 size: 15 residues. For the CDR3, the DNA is TGTGCCAGCAGCTTAAGACAGGCGTACGGTGAGGGCTACACCTTC. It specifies CASSLRQAYGEGYTF.

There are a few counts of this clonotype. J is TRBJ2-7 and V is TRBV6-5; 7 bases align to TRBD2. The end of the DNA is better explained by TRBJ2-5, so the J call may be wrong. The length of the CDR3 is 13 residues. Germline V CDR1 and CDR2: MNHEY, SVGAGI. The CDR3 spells CASRGGPGKTQYF. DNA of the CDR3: TGTGCCAGCAGGGGAGGGCCGGGGAAGACCCAGTACTTC.

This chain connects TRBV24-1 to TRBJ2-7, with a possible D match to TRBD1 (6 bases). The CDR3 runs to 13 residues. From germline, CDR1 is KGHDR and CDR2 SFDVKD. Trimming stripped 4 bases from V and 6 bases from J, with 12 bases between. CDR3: CATSDYRETEQYF. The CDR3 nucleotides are TGTGCCACCAGTGACTACAGGGAAACCGAGCAGTACTTC.

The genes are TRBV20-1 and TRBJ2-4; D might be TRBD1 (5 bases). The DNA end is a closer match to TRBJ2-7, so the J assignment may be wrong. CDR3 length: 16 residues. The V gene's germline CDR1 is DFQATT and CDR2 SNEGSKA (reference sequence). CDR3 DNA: TGCAGTGCTAGAGACGCTGCCAGGGCGACTCCCTACGAGCAGTACTTC. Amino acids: CSARDAARATPYEQYF.

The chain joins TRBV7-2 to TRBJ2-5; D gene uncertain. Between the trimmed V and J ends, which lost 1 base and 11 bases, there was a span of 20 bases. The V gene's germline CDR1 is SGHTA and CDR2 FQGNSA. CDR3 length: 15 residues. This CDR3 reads CASSLVGNSYNEQYF. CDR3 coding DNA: TGTGCCAGCAGCTTAGTTGGAAACTCCTACAATGAGCAGTACTTC.

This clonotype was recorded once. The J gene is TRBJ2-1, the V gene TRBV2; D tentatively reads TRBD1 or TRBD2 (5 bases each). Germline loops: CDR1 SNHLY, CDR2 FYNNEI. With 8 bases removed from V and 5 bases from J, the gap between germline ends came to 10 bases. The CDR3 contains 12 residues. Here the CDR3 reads CASLRGNNEQFF. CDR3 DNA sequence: TGTGCCAGCCTGAGGGGTAACAATGAGCAGTTCTTC.

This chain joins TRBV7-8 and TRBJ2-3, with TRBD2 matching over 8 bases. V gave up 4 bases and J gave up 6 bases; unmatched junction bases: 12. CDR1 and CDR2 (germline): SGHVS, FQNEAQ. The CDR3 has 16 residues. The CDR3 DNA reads TGTGCCAGCAGCTCTCTAGCGGGTGGGGGCCGGGATACGCAGTATTTT. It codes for CASSSLAGGGRDTQYF.

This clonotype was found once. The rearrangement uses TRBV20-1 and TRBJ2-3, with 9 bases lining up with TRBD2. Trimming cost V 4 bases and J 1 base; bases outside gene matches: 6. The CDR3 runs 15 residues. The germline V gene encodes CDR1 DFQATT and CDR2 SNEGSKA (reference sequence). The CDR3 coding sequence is TGCAGTGCTATTGGCAGCGGGGGGCGCACAGATACGCAGTATTTT. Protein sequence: CSAIGSGGRTDTQYF.

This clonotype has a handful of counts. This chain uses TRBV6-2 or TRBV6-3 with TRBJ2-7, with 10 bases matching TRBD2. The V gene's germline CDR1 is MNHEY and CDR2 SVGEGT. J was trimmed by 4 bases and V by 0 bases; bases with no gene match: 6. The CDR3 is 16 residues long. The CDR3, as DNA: TGTGCCAGCAGTTACTCGAAGCGGGAGGGCCAGTACGAGCAGTACTTC. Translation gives CASSYSKREGQYEQYF.

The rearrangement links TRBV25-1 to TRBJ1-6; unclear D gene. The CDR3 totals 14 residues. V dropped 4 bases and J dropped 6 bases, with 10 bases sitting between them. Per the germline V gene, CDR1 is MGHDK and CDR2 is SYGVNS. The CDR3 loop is CASSGGPINSPLHF. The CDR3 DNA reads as TGTGCCAGCAGTGGTGGACCGATTAATTCACCCCTCCACTTT.

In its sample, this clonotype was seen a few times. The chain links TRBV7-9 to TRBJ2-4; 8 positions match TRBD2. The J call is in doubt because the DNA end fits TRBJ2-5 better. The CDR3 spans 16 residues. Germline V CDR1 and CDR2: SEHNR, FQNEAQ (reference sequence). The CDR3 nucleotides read TGTGCCAGCAGCCAACCGAGCGGACTAGCTTGGGAGACCCAGTACTTC. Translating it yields CASSQPSGLAWETQYF.

CDR3 sequence reads: CASSLRARTSTDTQYF. CDR3 bases: TGTGCCAGCAGCTTAAGAGCGAGAACTAGCACAGATACGCAGTATTTT. The chain links TRBV7-2 to TRBJ2-3; no clear D gene. Germline CDR1 is SGHTA and CDR2 is FQGNSA. CDR3 length: 16 residues. Trimming took off 2 bases at V and 0 bases at J, with 12 bases between the two ends. The whole variable domain, remainder taken from reference TRBV7-2 and TRBJ2-3, is GAGVSQSPSNKVTEKGKDVELRCDPISGHTALYWYRQSLGQGLEFLIYFQGNSAPDKSGLPSDRFSAERTGGSVSTLTIQRTQQEDSAVYLCASSLRARTSTDTQYFGPGTRLTVL.

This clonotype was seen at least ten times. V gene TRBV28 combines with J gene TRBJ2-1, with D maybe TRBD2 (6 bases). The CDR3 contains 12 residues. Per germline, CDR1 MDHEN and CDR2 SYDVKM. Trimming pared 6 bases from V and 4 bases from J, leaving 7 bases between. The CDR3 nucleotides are TGTGCCAGCAGCCGGGGGTACAATGAGCAGTTCTTC. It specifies CASSRGYNEQFF.

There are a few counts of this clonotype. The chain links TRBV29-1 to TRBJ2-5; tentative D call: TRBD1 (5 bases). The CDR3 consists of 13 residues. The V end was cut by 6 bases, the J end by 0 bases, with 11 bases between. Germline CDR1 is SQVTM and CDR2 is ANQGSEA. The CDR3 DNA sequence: TGCAGCGTCATACAGGTCTACCAAGAGACCCAGTACTTC. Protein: CSVIQVYQETQYF.